The 4 T cell receptor beta chains listed next were all sequenced from one sample in a study of cytomegalovirus exposure and HLA in healthy donors (dated by TCRdb to about 2017). Library preparation used the immunoSEQ multiplex PCR assay. For the multiplex PCR, a mixture combining 60 forward primers for TCR Vbeta segments and 13 reverse primers for TCR Jbeta segments was used. The table comes from immuneACCESS by way of TCRdb, which keeps in-frame sequences with V and J called. Part of the clones is missing from these tables; in studies checked, under half for an unresolved V gene and the rest for unknown reasons. The sample records tens of thousands of clones, 50% to 70% of which are singletons. 12% of the sample goes to the ten largest clones. The sequenced material came from PBMCs. Receptors were obtained from a human donor in good health.

V is TRBV7-6 and J is TRBJ1-1; D is unresolved. CDR3 length equals 15 residues. The germline V and J ends were trimmed by 1 base and 2 bases, with 11 bases remaining between them. Germline loops: CDR1 SGHVS, CDR2 FNYEAQ. The CDR3, as DNA: TGTGCCAGCAGCTTAGTAGTCGAGCGCAACACTGAAGCTTTCTTT. Encoded protein: CASSLVVERNTEAFF.

This chain's CDR3 is CAWSLASGAVEQYF. The DNA of the CDR3 is TGTGCCTGGAGTCTGGCTAGCGGGGCCGTCGAGCAGTACTTC. The chain carries TRBV30 and TRBJ2-7; 9 bases map to TRBD2. This CDR3 comprises 14 residues. Trimming cost V 2 bases and J 6 bases; bases outside gene matches: 8. Germline V lookup: CDR1 GTSNPN, CDR2 SVGIG (reference sequence).

V is TRBV2 and J is TRBJ1-2; D is possibly TRBD1 (6 bases). The V end lost 4 bases, the J end lost 1 base, and 25 bases lay between the germline ends. Germline CDR1 is SNHLY and CDR2 is FYNNEI. The CDR3 is 19 residues long. In nucleotides, the CDR3 is TGTGCCAGCAGTGGCCTATTGTGGGGGGGCGCGTCTAATAACTATGGCTACACCTTC. Translation: CASSGLLWGGASNNYGYTF.

The chain carries TRBV6-5 and TRBJ1-3, with no clear D. Germline CDR1 and CDR2: MNHEY and SVGAGI. This CDR3 has 14 amino acids. Trimming shortened V by 2 bases and J by 4 bases, and 9 bases separated the two germline ends. DNA for the CDR3: TGTGCCAGCAGTTACGAACAGAAAGGAAACACCATATATTTT. Translated: CASSYEQKGNTIYF.